This T cell receptor (beta chain) was profiled in a study of blood T cells in healthy people across ages. Study as a whole: Capturing about one barcoded beta molecule per two T cells was achieved by template switching. Whole-study results and caveats: More naive CD4+ cells and higher diversity were found in long-lived than in aged donors.

With 5 bases removed from V and 5 bases from J, the gap between germline ends came to 21 bases. From germline, CDR1 is MNHEY and CDR2 SVGAGI. CDR3 length: 16 residues. The second PCR ran roughly 6 to 12 cycles with a sample-barcoded 5' primer and J-beta primers. From the 5' RACE reads, TCRdb called clonotypes with MiXCR, one entry per CDR3 protein. The table has over a million distinct CDR3 sequences, under 55% seen once. For this clonotype: Its specificity is not known.

The TCR originated in a woman in her sixties in good health. The chain carries TRBV6-5 and TRBJ1-1; the D gene is possibly TRBD1 (5 bases). Material: blood. The CDR3 loop reads CASSTLPGQGKTEAFF. The CDR3 DNA is TGTGCCAGCAGTACTTTACCTGGGCAGGGTAAGACTGAAGCTTTCTTT.